Presented here are 31 T cell receptor beta chains from one specimen sequenced in a study of cytomegalovirus exposure and HLA in healthy donors. PCR involved 60 Vbeta and 13 Jbeta primers. The protocol was immunoSEQ multiplex PCR, while the TCRdb copy is restricted to in-frame clones and leaves out a portion. The sample shows some 200,000 clones, approximately 9.5% of them seen only once. Sequences were obtained from PBMCs. These receptors all come from a woman in her 30s in good health and CMV-seropositive.

There are a few counts of this clone. This chain links TRBV11-2 with TRBJ1-2, with no clear D. Germline V gives CDR1 SGHAT, CDR2 FQNNGV. The CDR3 sequence is 16 residues long. Trimming took off 1 base at V and 6 bases at J, with 18 bases between the two ends. The CDR3 nucleotides are TGTGCCAGCAGCTTAGTGGGAGTCGAGAGGGCCCATGGCTACACCTTC. The encoded protein is CASSLVGVERAHGYTF.

The chain uses TRBV27 and TRBJ2-2, with a possible D match to TRBD2 (6 bases). Trimming left V 2 bases short and J 7 bases short, with 14 bases between. The CDR3 is 15 residues long. Germline CDR1 MNHEY, CDR2 SMNVEV (reference sequence). CDR3 protein: CASSLRRATFGELFF. As DNA, the CDR3 is TGTGCCAGCAGTTTAAGGAGGGCCACGTTCGGGGAGCTGTTTTTT.

The sample holds a few counts of this clone. This CDR3 is also generated by other DNA sequences in the sample. The chain has TRBV5-1 and TRBJ2-1, with a tentative D call TRBD2 (5 bases). Germline V CDR1 and CDR2: SGHRS, YFSETQ. V was clipped by 6 bases and J by 10 bases, with 11 bases between them. The CDR3 covers 11 residues. This CDR3 is CASTLGEEQFF. CDR3 nucleotides: TGCGCCAGCACACTTGGGGAGGAGCAGTTCTTC.

J is TRBJ1-5 and V is TRBV29-1; D might be TRBD1 (5 bases). The V and J ends lost 3 bases and 3 bases respectively, with 12 bases between them. The CDR3 runs 14 residues. Germline CDR1 reads SQVTM; CDR2 reads ANQGSEA. CDR3: CSVDQGGDNQPQHF. CDR3 nucleotides: TGCAGCGTTGATCAGGGAGGGGACAATCAGCCCCAGCATTTT.

The chain uses TRBV5-1 and TRBJ2-1; the match to TRBD2 covers 8 bases. The V and J ends lost 1 base and 5 bases, in that order; junction bases with no gene match: 2. This CDR3 region has 14 residues. Germline V gene sequence: CDR1 SGHRS, CDR2 YFSETQ. The CDR3 DNA sequence: TGCGCCAGCAGCTTGATAGCGGGGAACAATGAGCAGTTCTTC. It encodes CASSLIAGNNEQFF.

This clone was seen many times. The gene calls are TRBV2 and TRBJ1-5; possible D gene TRBD1, 5 bases. CDR1 and CDR2 (germline): SNHLY, FYNNEI. The CDR3 has 12 residues. Trimming took 6 bases from V and 3 from J, leaving 6 bases between them. The DNA of the CDR3 is TGTGCCAGCAGACAGGACAATCAGCCCCAGCATTTT. Its translation is CASRQDNQPQHF.

V is TRBV7-2 and J is TRBJ1-1; D gene ambiguous. CDR1 and CDR2 (germline): SGHTA, FQGNSA. Between the trimmed V and J ends, which lost 5 bases and 12 bases, there was a span of 19 bases. This CDR3 has 13 amino acids. The CDR3 DNA sequence: TGTGCCAGCAGCATTCGAAGGGAGGAACATCCTTTCTTT. Its protein is CASSIRREEHPFF. The full variable domain, rest sourced from reference TRBV7-2 and TRBJ1-1, is GAGVSQSPSNKVTEKGKDVELRCDPISGHTALYWYRQSLGQGLEFLIYFQGNSAPDKSGLPSDRFSAERTGGSVSTLTIQRTQQEDSAVYLCASSIRREEHPFFGQGTRLTVV.

The table lists this clone with many counts. V gene TRBV6-1 combines with J gene TRBJ1-3; D uncertain. In germline, CDR1 is MNHNS, CDR2 SASEGT. The CDR3 sequence is 16 residues long. Trimming pared 2 bases from V and 2 bases from J, leaving 13 bases between. The CDR3 nucleotides are TGTGCCAGCAGTGAAAGGCTGGGAGAAACTGGAAACACCATATATTTT. Residues: CASSERLGETGNTIYF.

The chain has TRBV20-1 and TRBJ1-5; D remains unclear. Trimming took 6 bases from V and 12 from J, leaving 12 bases between them. The CDR3 is 10 amino acids. Germline lookup yields CDR1 DFQATT and CDR2 SNEGSKA (reference sequence). The CDR3 loop reads CSAGSRSQHF. As DNA, the CDR3 is TGCAGTGCGGGGAGTCGGAGCCAGCATTTT.

The rearrangement links TRBV2 to TRBJ2-1; 9 positions match TRBD2. The CDR3 is 15 amino acids. The V gene's germline CDR1 is SNHLY and CDR2 FYNNEI. Trimming removed 7 bases from V and 4 bases from J; junction bases left unmatched: 8. The CDR3 DNA reads as TGTGCCAGCATGGCTAGCGGGACCTCATACAATGAGCAGTTCTTC. It translates to CASMASGTSYNEQFF.

This clone occurred a few times. The V and J genes are TRBV4-1 and TRBJ2-3, with D unclear. The CDR3 spans 15 residues. Between the trimmed V and J ends, which lost 0 bases and 5 bases, there was a span of 12 bases. The germline V gene has CDR1 MGHRA and CDR2 YSYEKL. This CDR3 is CASSQERRGIDTQYF. The CDR3 DNA reads as TGCGCCAGCAGCCAAGAGAGGCGAGGAATAGATACGCAGTATTTT.

The rearrangement links TRBV29-1 to TRBJ2-6; TRBD1 matches at 10 bases. Trimming cost V 6 bases and J 0 bases; bases outside gene matches: 11. The V gene's germline CDR1 is SQVTM and CDR2 ANQGSEA. The CDR3 totals 18 residues. Here the CDR3 reads CSVFFPGQGHSGANVLTF. The CDR3 DNA reads as TGCAGCGTCTTCTTTCCGGGACAGGGGCACTCTGGGGCCAACGTCCTGACTTTC.

The gene calls are TRBV2 and TRBJ1-2, with 8 bases matching TRBD1. Germline V gene lookup returns CDR1 SNHLY and CDR2 FYNNEI. The CDR3 is 15 amino acids. V shed 3 bases and J 6 bases; nucleotides not matched to a gene: 9. CDR3 in DNA: TGTGCCAGCAGTGACCTGCCAGGGGGCTCCAATGGCTACACCTTC. The encoded protein is CASSDLPGGSNGYTF. Complete variable domain (other parts from reference TRBV2 and TRBJ1-2): EPEVTQTPSHQVTQMGQEVILRCVPISNHLYFYWYRQILGQKVEFLVSFYNNEISEKSEIFDDQFSVERPDGSNFTLKIRSTKLEDSAMYFCASSDLPGGSNGYTFGSGTRLTVV.

The DNA for the CDR3 is TGTGCCAGCAGCTCCCGGGACACACAAGAGACCCAGTACTTC. It codes for CASSSRDTQETQYF. The chain carries TRBV7-8 and TRBJ2-5, with D possibly TRBD1 on 6 matching bases. The CDR3 has 14 amino acids. V dropped 4 bases and J dropped 2 bases, with 11 bases sitting between them. In germline, CDR1 is SGHVS, CDR2 FQNEAQ. The whole variable domain, remainder taken from reference TRBV7-8 and TRBJ2-5, is GAGVSQSPRYKVAKRGQDVALRCDPISGHVSLFWYQQALGQGPEFLTYFQNEAQLDKSGLPSDRFFAERPEGSVSTLKIQRTQQEDSAVYLCASSSRDTQETQYFGPGTRLLVL.

In its sample, this clone was seen a few times. At one end, the junction sequence differs from germline, possibly due to a read error. The chain joins TRBV19 to TRBJ2-2, with D perhaps matching TRBD1 (6 bases). The CDR3 runs 12 residues. Germline CDR1 reads LNHDA; CDR2 reads SQIVND (reference sequence). The CDR3 protein is CASSIAAGELFF. The DNA of the CDR3 is TGTGCCAGTAGTATAGCGGCAGGGGAACTGTTTTTT.

V usage is TRBV19 and J usage is TRBJ1-3; possibly TRBD1 for D (6 bases). V lost 3 bases, J lost 0 bases, and 9 bases lay in between. This CDR3 has 15 residues. Germline CDR1 and CDR2: LNHDA and SQIVND (reference sequence). CDR3 region: CASSMGALSGNTIYF. CDR3 sequence (DNA): TGTGCCAGTAGTATGGGGGCCCTCTCTGGAAACACCATATATTTT. Full variable domain (remainder filled in from reference TRBV19 and TRBJ1-3): DGGITQSPKYLFRKEGQNVTLSCEQNLNHDAMYWYRQDPGQGLRLIYYSQIVNDFQKGDIAEGYSVSREKKESFPLTVTSAQKNPTAFYLCASSMGALSGNTIYFGEGSWLTVV.

This clone was recorded a few times. This chain joins TRBV5-1 and TRBJ2-4; perhaps TRBD2 as D (6 bases). Germline V gene data show CDR1 as SGHRS and CDR2 as YFSETQ. With 5 bases removed from V and 7 bases from J, the gap between germline ends came to 13 bases. The CDR3 runs 13 residues. This CDR3 reads CASRAGTENIQYF. The CDR3 coding sequence is TGCGCCAGCAGGGCCGGGACTGAGAACATTCAGTACTTC.

This clone was found a few times. The V and J genes are TRBV6-5 and TRBJ2-2; a possible D gene is TRBD1 (6 bases). The CDR3 has 16 amino acids. Looked up from germline, CDR1 is MNHEY and CDR2 is SVGAGI. Trimming took off 3 bases at V and 0 bases at J, with 11 bases between the two ends. Here the CDR3 DNA reads TGTGCCAGCAGTTATGGGGCAGGGGCGAACACCGGGGAGCTGTTTTTT. Amino acids: CASSYGAGANTGELFF.

This clone appeared a few times. The chain links TRBV9 to TRBJ2-1; 11 bases are shared with TRBD2. Germline lookup yields CDR1 SGDLS and CDR2 YYNGEE. The CDR3 loop spans 16 amino acids. With 0 bases clipped from V and 8 bases from J, the junction kept 7 bases outside the gene matches. The CDR3 bases are TGTGCCAGCAGCGTAGGTCTTAGCGGGAGGGAACATGAGCAGTTCTTC. The encoded protein is CASSVGLSGREHEQFF.

This clone was observed a few times. The gene calls are TRBV2 and TRBJ1-5; D is unclear. Trimming pared 7 bases from V and 3 bases from J, leaving 16 bases between. The germline V gene encodes CDR1 SNHLY and CDR2 FYNNEI. The CDR3 is made up of 15 amino acids. The CDR3: CASTEGHGFNQPQHF. For the CDR3, the DNA is TGTGCCAGCACCGAGGGCCACGGATTCAATCAGCCCCAGCATTTT. Combining the CDR3 with reference TRBV2 and TRBJ1-5 gives the whole variable domain EPEVTQTPSHQVTQMGQEVILRCVPISNHLYFYWYRQILGQKVEFLVSFYNNEISEKSEIFDDQFSVERPDGSNFTLKIRSTKLEDSAMYFCASTEGHGFNQPQHFGDGTRLSIL.

The chain uses TRBV6-1 and TRBJ1-5; tentative D call: TRBD1 (6 bases). Germline assignment: CDR1 MNHNS and CDR2 SASEGT. The CDR3 is 16 residues long. The V end lost 3 bases, the J end lost 5 bases, and 17 bases lay between the germline ends. CDR3 sequence reads: CASSEVHGQIYQPQHF. In DNA form, the CDR3 reads TGTGCCAGCAGTGAGGTTCATGGACAGATTTATCAGCCCCAGCATTTT.

The chain joins TRBV5-1 to TRBJ2-2; TRBD1 matches at 7 bases. CDR3 size: 15 residues. The V segment lost 6 bases and the J segment 3 bases; nucleotides outside the gene matches: 8. Germline CDR1 is SGHRS and CDR2 is YFSETQ. CDR3 bases: TGCGCCAGCACCCCTACAGGGGCCGACACCGGGGAGCTGTTTTTT. It translates to CASTPTGADTGELFF. Combining the CDR3 with reference TRBV5-1 and TRBJ2-2 gives the whole variable domain KAGVTQTPRYLIKTRGQQVTLSCSPISGHRSVSWYQQTPGQGLQFLFEYFSETQRNKGNFPGRFSGRQFSNSRSEMNVSTLELGDSALYLCASTPTGADTGELFFGEGSRLTVL.

The V gene is TRBV11-2, the J gene TRBJ1-2; D possibly corresponds to TRBD1 (6 bases). In germline, CDR1 is SGHAT, CDR2 FQNNGV. The CDR3 is 16 residues long. V was shortened by 1 base and J by 8 bases, with 20 bases between the two germline ends. The CDR3 sequence: CASSLVGQGRRGGYTF. Written as DNA, the CDR3 is TGTGCCAGCAGCTTAGTCGGGCAGGGGCGCCGGGGCGGCTACACCTTC.

The sample holds a few counts of this clone. V is TRBV5-1 and J is TRBJ2-5, with D possibly being TRBD1 (6 bases). Germline CDR1 SGHRS, CDR2 YFSETQ. This CDR3 spans 15 amino acids. The V and J ends lost 0 bases and 5 bases respectively, with 14 bases between them. CDR3 in amino acids: CASSLVQGPAETQYF. In DNA, the CDR3 is TGCGCCAGCAGCTTGGTGCAGGGGCCGGCGGAGACCCAGTACTTC.

This clone was counted a few times. V and J are TRBV21-1 and TRBJ1-5; the D call in the table, TRBD1, was not verified against the DNA. TRBV21-1 is assigned pseudogene status. The CDR3 length is 19 residues. The CDR3 spells CASSKEGGQGSNSNQPQHF. CDR3 bases: TGTGCCAGCAGCAAAGAGGGGGGACAGGGCTCTAATAGCAATCAGCCCCAGCATTTT.

The chain uses TRBV11-2 and TRBJ1-2, with 8 bases lining up with TRBD1. Germline CDR1 reads SGHAT; CDR2 reads FQNNGV. Trimming cost V 3 bases and J 2 bases; bases outside gene matches: 2. The CDR3 runs 14 residues. CDR3 nucleotide sequence: TGTGCCAGCAGCTTCAGGGGGCCCAACTATGGCTACACCTTC. This sequence encodes CASSFRGPNYGYTF.

This clone has more than one count but fewer than ten. The chain couples TRBV5-4 to TRBJ2-2, with 9 bases fitting TRBD1. J gave up 5 bases and V 2 bases, and 4 bases lay outside the gene matches. In germline, CDR1 is SGHNT, CDR2 YYREEE (reference sequence). The CDR3 runs to 15 residues. The CDR3 is CASSFLGQGTGELFF. In DNA, the CDR3 is TGTGCCAGCAGCTTTTTGGGACAGGGAACCGGGGAGCTGTTTTTT.

This clone has a handful of counts. The chain uses TRBV27 and TRBJ2-1; 11 bases fit TRBD2. The V gene end was trimmed by 7 bases and the J gene end by 8 bases; junction bases not matched to a gene: 10. Germline CDR1 reads MNHEY; CDR2 reads SMNVEV (reference sequence). CDR3 length: 15 amino acids. CDR3 loop: CASKSTSGSRYEQFF. Here the CDR3 DNA reads TGTGCCAGCAAATCTACTAGCGGGAGTCGGTATGAGCAGTTCTTC.

J is TRBJ2-3 and V is TRBV30, with 8 bases identical to TRBD2. The junction had 6 bases not matched to a gene; V was cut back by 2 bases and J by 5 bases. Germline assignment: CDR1 GTSNPN and CDR2 SVGIG (reference sequence). The CDR3 has 14 residues. CDR3 nucleotide sequence: TGTGCCTGGAGTCCCACTAGCGGAGTAGATACGCAGTATTTT. This encodes CAWSPTSGVDTQYF.

This rearrangement joins TRBV5-1 to TRBJ1-2, with 10 bases fitting TRBD1. Trimming at V came to 3 bases and at J to 3 bases, leaving 2 bases not matched to a gene. CDR1 and CDR2 from the germline V gene are SGHRS and YFSETQ. CDR3 length: 14 residues. CDR3 amino acids: CASSWTGGDYGYTF. The DNA for the CDR3 is TGCGCCAGCAGCTGGACAGGGGGTGACTATGGCTACACCTTC.

This clone was counted between two and nine times. This chain uses TRBV19 with TRBJ2-1, with a weak D call TRBD2 (5 bases). The CDR3 is 14 residues long. In germline, CDR1 is LNHDA, CDR2 SQIVND (reference sequence). The V and J ends lost 4 bases and 1 base respectively, with 8 bases between them. CDR3 DNA sequence: TGTGCCAGTAGTACCGGGAATTCCTACAATGAGCAGTTCTTC. This encodes CASSTGNSYNEQFF. Using reference TRBV19 and TRBJ2-1 for the parts outside the CDR3, the full variable domain is DGGITQSPKYLFRKEGQNVTLSCEQNLNHDAMYWYRQDPGQGLRLIYYSQIVNDFQKGDIAEGYSVSREKKESFPLTVTSAQKNPTAFYLCASSTGNSYNEQFFGPGTRLTVL.